This T cell receptor (beta chain) was observed in a study of shared clonotypes between healthy human individuals. CD45RA+ naive and CD45RA-negative memory subsets were separated from CD4+ cells. This CDR3 is 16 amino acids long. Trimming cost V 6 bases and J 4 bases, with 21 bases left between them. The germline CDR1 and CDR2 sequences are MDHEN and SYDVKM. Running of the assay took place at deep level. Profiling relied on immunoSEQ multiplex PCR, and the TCRdb table lists in-frame clones only, not all of them. The table has around 2.1 million clones, about 94% seen once. Specimen: naive CD4+ T cells sorted from blood. The subset: CD45RA+ positively selected. This chain joins TRBV28 and TRBJ1-1; perhaps TRBD1 as D (6 bases). This TCR derives from a man younger than 35 in good health. The CDR3 here is CASSVPQGPFGTEAFF. DNA of the CDR3: TGTGCCAGCAGCGTCCCCCAGGGGCCCTTCGGCACTGAAGCTTTCTTT.